The 13 T cell receptor beta chains below all came from one sample that was sequenced in a study of molecular identifiers for immune sequencing clone quantification. TCRdb re-called the PCR reads with MiXCR, one entry per CDR3 protein. The sample has about 65,000 distinct CDR3 sequences, around 18% seen once. Sequenced material: naive CD8+ T cells from blood, with Jurkat cell RNA spiked in. Described subset: FACS-sorted CD8+CD4-CCR7+CD45RA+ naive T cells. The receptors here all came from a human donor in good health. Some libraries in this study had Jurkat cell RNA spiked in.

This clonotype was recorded at least ten times. The genes are TRBV20-1 and TRBJ1-1; 7 bases line up with TRBD1. Per germline, CDR1 DFQATT and CDR2 SNEGSKA (reference sequence). With V trimmed by 1 base and J by 7 bases, 3 bases remained unmatched. The CDR3 has 12 amino acids. This CDR3 is CSARAQGVEAFF. The DNA for the CDR3 is TGCAGTGCTAGAGCCCAGGGGGTTGAAGCTTTCTTT.

This chain connects TRBV6-2 or TRBV6-3 to TRBJ2-2, with unresolved D. Between the trimmed V and J ends, which lost 2 bases and 5 bases, there was a span of 3 bases. The CDR3 has 12 amino acids. Germline assignment: CDR1 MNHEY and CDR2 SVGEGT. DNA for the CDR3: TGTGCCAGCAGTTACATTACCGGGGAGCTGTTTTTT. The encoded protein is CASSYITGELFF.

This clonotype was seen a handful of times. A junction end diverges from the germline sequence, so it may reflect a read error. The rearrangement links TRBV9 to TRBJ2-3; 10 bases agree with TRBD2. The CDR3 sequence is 15 residues long. Germline CDR1 reads SGDLS; CDR2 reads YYNGEE. The CDR3 sequence is CAGSFLAGATDTQYF. The CDR3, as DNA: TGTGCCGGCAGCTTTCTAGCGGGAGCCACAGATACGCAGTATTTT.

This clonotype appeared many times. This chain joins TRBV7-8 and TRBJ2-1; 7 nucleotides line up with TRBD1. The V gene's germline CDR1 is SGHVS and CDR2 FQNEAQ. After removal of 2 bases from V and 3 bases from J, the junction contained 1 base not matched to a gene. There are 14 residues in the CDR3. For the CDR3, the DNA is TGTGCCAGCAGCTTATGGGACAGCTACAATGAGCAGTTCTTC. Protein: CASSLWDSYNEQFF. The full variable domain, rest sourced from reference TRBV7-8 and TRBJ2-1, is GAGVSQSPRYKVAKRGQDVALRCDPISGHVSLFWYQQALGQGPEFLTYFQNEAQLDKSGLPSDRFFAERPEGSVSTLKIQRTQQEDSAVYLCASSLWDSYNEQFFGPGTRLTVL.

CDR3: CASSLGNSNTYEQYF. The DNA of the CDR3 is TGTGCCAGCAGCTTAGGAAACAGTAACACTTACGAGCAGTACTTC. The rearrangement joins TRBV7-6 to TRBJ2-7; D remains ambiguous. Between the trimmed V and J ends, which lost 1 base and 4 bases, there was a span of 14 bases. Per the germline V gene, CDR1 is SGHVS and CDR2 is FNYEAQ. The CDR3 consists of 15 residues. The variable domain in full, with the rest retrieved from reference TRBV7-6 and TRBJ2-7, is GAGVSQSPRYKVTKRGQDVALRCDPISGHVSLYWYRQALGQGPEFLTYFNYEAQQDKSGLPNDRFSAERPEGSISTLTIQRTEQRDSAMYRCASSLGNSNTYEQYFGPGTRLTVT.

The chain is built from TRBV2 and TRBJ2-5; 10 nucleotides align to TRBD1. In germline, CDR1 is SNHLY, CDR2 FYNNEI. The trim removed 8 bases at V and 2 bases at J, leaving 11 bases unmatched. The CDR3 consists of 16 residues. The CDR3 DNA sequence: TGTGCCAGCTGTGTTTATGGGACAGGGGCACAAGAGACCCAGTACTTC. Encoded protein: CASCVYGTGAQETQYF.

This clonotype was seen a handful of times. The chain couples TRBV14 to TRBJ2-7; no clear D. The CDR3 spans 15 residues. V gave up 2 bases and J gave up 5 bases, with 16 bases separating them. Germline CDR1 SGHDN, CDR2 FVKESK. This chain's CDR3 is CASSQRVSGPDEQYF. CDR3 nucleotide sequence: TGTGCCAGCAGCCAAAGGGTTTCAGGTCCGGACGAGCAGTACTTC.

In this sample, this clonotype turned up many times. V gene TRBV7-8 combines with J gene TRBJ2-3, with D unclear. Germline V gives CDR1 SGHVS, CDR2 FQNEAQ. Deletions cut 5 bases from V and 2 bases from J, with 2 bases between. The CDR3 is 11 residues long. The CDR3 nucleotides are TGTGCCAGCAGCCACACAGATACGCAGTATTTT. It encodes CASSHTDTQYF.

With regard to this clonotype: Given a much more abundant clone one base away, this may be a read error. The rearrangement links TRBV19 to TRBJ1-5; 10 bases align to TRBD1. CDR1 is LNHDA, CDR2 SQIVND, per germline (reference sequence). This CDR3 has 15 residues. This CDR3 is CGSSISGQGNQPQHF. The CDR3, as DNA: TGTGGCAGTAGTATTTCGGGACAGGGGAATCAGCCCCAGCATTTT. Drawing the rest from reference TRBV19 and TRBJ1-5, the complete variable domain is DGGITQSPKYLFRKEGQNVTLSCEQNLNHDAMYWYRQDPGQGLRLIYYSQIVNDFQKGDIAEGYSVSREKKESFPLTVTSAQKNPTAFYLCGSSISGQGNQPQHFGDGTRLSIL.

This clonotype has at least ten counts. This chain joins TRBV6-1 and TRBJ2-1; D not resolved. Between the trimmed V and J ends, which lost 7 bases and 0 bases, there was a span of 13 bases. The CDR3 consists of 15 residues. CDR1 is MNHNS and CDR2 is SASEGT in the germline V gene. DNA of the CDR3: TGTGCCAGCATAGAATGGTGGAGCTCCTACAATGAGCAGTTCTTC. This encodes CASIEWWSSYNEQFF.

The V and J genes are TRBV12-3 or TRBV12-4 and TRBJ2-7; D is possibly TRBD2 (5 bases). Trimming removed 8 bases from V and 0 bases from J, with 11 bases in between. The length of the CDR3 is 13 residues. The CDR3 DNA follows: TGTGCCAGCCTGGACGGAGGCTCCTACGAGCAGTACTTC. This sequence encodes CASLDGGSYEQYF.

At least ten counts were recorded for this clonotype. The rearrangement joins TRBV4-3 to TRBJ1-6; D is unclear. Germline CDR1 reads LGHNA; CDR2 reads YSLEER. This CDR3 region has 14 residues. Trimming removed 5 bases at V and 0 bases at J, with 5 bases between. The CDR3 region has the DNA TGCGCCAGCAGCTCCGACTCCTATAATTCACCCCTCCACTTT. As protein: CASSSDSYNSPLHF.

About this clonotype itself: The final CDR3 position lacks the conserved phenylalanine or tryptophan, pointing to a likely read error. This chain joins TRBV19 and TRBJ1-4, with D perhaps TRBD1 (5 bases). CDR1 is LNHDA and CDR2 is SQIVND in the germline V gene (reference sequence). V gave up 6 bases and J gave up 4 bases, with 15 bases separating them. CDR3 length: 15 amino acids. CDR3 protein: CASRIRDGSNEKLFC. CDR3 sequence (DNA): TGTGCCAGTAGGATAAGGGACGGAAGTAATGAAAAACTGTTTTGT.